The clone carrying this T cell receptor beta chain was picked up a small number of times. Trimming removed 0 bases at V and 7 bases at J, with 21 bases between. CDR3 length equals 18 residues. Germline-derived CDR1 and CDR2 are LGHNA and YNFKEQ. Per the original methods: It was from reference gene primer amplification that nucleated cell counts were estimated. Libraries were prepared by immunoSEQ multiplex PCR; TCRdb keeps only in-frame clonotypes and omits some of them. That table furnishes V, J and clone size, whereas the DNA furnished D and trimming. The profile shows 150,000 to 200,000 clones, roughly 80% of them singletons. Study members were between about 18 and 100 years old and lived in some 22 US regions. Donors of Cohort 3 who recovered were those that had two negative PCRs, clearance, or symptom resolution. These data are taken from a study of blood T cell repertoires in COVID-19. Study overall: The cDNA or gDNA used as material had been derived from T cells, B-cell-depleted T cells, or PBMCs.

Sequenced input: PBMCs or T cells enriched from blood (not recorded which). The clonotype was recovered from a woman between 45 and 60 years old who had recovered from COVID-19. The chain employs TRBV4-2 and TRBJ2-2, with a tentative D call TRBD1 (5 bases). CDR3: CASSQDRAGLPSDGELFF. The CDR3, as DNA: TGTGCCAGCAGCCAAGATCGGGCAGGGCTCCCCAGCGACGGGGAGCTGTTTTTT.